The entry that follows covers one T cell receptor (beta chain) sequence. As yet, its antigen is unknown. These data are taken from a study of cytotoxic CD8 clonotypes in ibrutinib-treated CLL. Turning to the study itself: After median approximately 74 months, approximately 14 stayed in remission, about twelve progressed; responses 25 or so partial, 2 complete.

Study-wide results and limits: The public clonotypes identified were infrequent and showed contraction or stability on treatment.

TCRdb keeps only in-frame clones here, not all; method: immunoSEQ multiplex PCR. Here the sample spans roughly 150,000 clones, about 80% being singletons. The CDR3 contains 15 residues. Germline CDR1 is MDHEN and CDR2 is SYDVKM. The J segment lost 0 bases and the V segment lost 6 bases, leaving 7 bases of the junction unmatched. Sequencing used PBMCs, obtained after 24 months of ibrutinib treatment. The TCR originated in a human donor with chronic lymphocytic leukemia. This chain connects TRBV28 to TRBJ1-1, with 7 nucleotides matching TRBD1. The CDR3 protein is CASRKNRGLNTEAFF. In DNA, the CDR3 is TGTGCCAGCAGAAAGAACAGGGGACTGAACACTGAAGCTTTCTTT.